This passage covers 21 T cell receptor beta chains from one sample sequenced in a study of cytomegalovirus exposure and HLA in healthy donors. The study ran its PCR with 60 Vbeta and 13 Jbeta primers. Clones were sequenced by immunoSEQ multiplex PCR, and TCRdb holds only the in-frame ones, with some missing. Here the sample spans approximately 140,000 clones, around 80% being singletons. The material sequenced was PBMCs. The receptor set was obtained from a woman aged 40 to 50 in good health and CMV-seronegative.

The chain has TRBV27 and TRBJ2-1; 8 bases align to TRBD1. Germline-derived CDR1 and CDR2 are MNHEY and SMNVEV (reference sequence). CDR3 length equals 14 residues. The V gene end was trimmed by 4 bases and the J gene end by 4 bases; junction bases not matched to a gene: 3. This CDR3 reads CASSSGTGYNEQFF. Here the CDR3 DNA reads TGTGCCAGCAGTTCCGGGACAGGTTACAATGAGCAGTTCTTC.

V and J are TRBV5-1 and TRBJ1-1; no reliable D call. V gave up 4 bases and J gave up 0 bases, with 7 bases separating them. CDR3 length equals 13 residues. Germline V lookup: CDR1 SGHRS, CDR2 YFSETQ. The CDR3 DNA reads TGCGCCAGCAGCCCCGACATGAACACTGAAGCTTTCTTT. It codes for CASSPDMNTEAFF. The full variable domain, rest sourced from reference TRBV5-1 and TRBJ1-1, is KAGVTQTPRYLIKTRGQQVTLSCSPISGHRSVSWYQQTPGQGLQFLFEYFSETQRNKGNFPGRFSGRQFSNSRSEMNVSTLELGDSALYLCASSPDMNTEAFFGQGTRLTVV.

V usage is TRBV6-5 and J usage is TRBJ1-2; possible D gene TRBD1, 6 bases. V dropped 4 bases and J dropped 8 bases, with 23 bases sitting between them. Germline CDR1 reads MNHEY; CDR2 reads SVGAGI. CDR3 length equals 16 residues. The CDR3 sequence: CASSSNRDPSSWGYTF. The CDR3 coding sequence is TGTGCCAGCAGTTCAAACAGGGATCCATCCTCTTGGGGCTACACCTTC.

In this sample, this clone turned up a few times. The chain recombines TRBV28 with TRBJ2-5; no reliable D call. The germline CDR1 and CDR2 sequences are MDHEN and SYDVKM. The CDR3 is made up of 14 amino acids. V lost 7 bases to trimming and J lost 0 bases, with 12 bases between them. CDR3: CASNPGSYQETQYF. The CDR3 DNA sequence: TGTGCCAGCAACCCGGGTTCGTACCAAGAGACCCAGTACTTC.

The chain uses TRBV2 and TRBJ2-7; D uncertain. The ends were cut back, 6 bases at V and 3 bases at J, with 21 bases in the middle. From germline, CDR1 is SNHLY and CDR2 FYNNEI. This CDR3 contains 16 residues. CDR3 sequence reads: CASRADKIGGFYEQYF. In DNA, the CDR3 is TGTGCCAGCAGGGCCGATAAGATAGGCGGTTTCTACGAGCAGTACTTC.

CDR3 sequence reads: CASSPGGGKETQYF. The CDR3 nucleotides are TGTGCCAGCTCCCCGGGAGGCGGGAAAGAGACCCAGTACTTC. J is TRBJ2-5 and V is TRBV18, with 7 bases fitting TRBD2. The CDR3 has 14 residues. Germline V gene lookup returns CDR1 KGHSH and CDR2 LQKENI. V trimming: 6 bases; J trimming: 3 bases; junction bases outside the gene matches: 7. The variable domain in full, completed from reference TRBV18 and TRBJ2-5, reads NAGVMQNPRHLVRRRGQEARLRCSPMKGHSHVYWYRQLPEEGLKFMVYLQKENIIDESGMPKERFSAEFPKEGPSILRIQQVVRGDSAAYFCASSPGGGKETQYFGPGTRLLVL.

In its sample, this clone was seen once. This chain uses TRBV7-9 with TRBJ1-2; TRBD1 is a possible D gene (6 bases). Germline CDR1 reads SEHNR; CDR2 reads FQNEAQ (reference sequence). V was clipped by 4 bases and J by 2 bases, with 8 bases between them. The CDR3 consists of 13 residues. CDR3 region: CASSSQGNYGYTF. The CDR3 DNA reads TGTGCCAGCAGCTCCCAGGGGAACTATGGCTACACCTTC.

This chain links TRBV21-1 with TRBJ2-1; TRBD2 is the table's D call, not checked against the DNA. TRBV21-1 is shown as a pseudogene. The CDR3 runs to 14 residues. The CDR3 protein is CASSKVRDYNEQFF. The CDR3 DNA sequence: TGTGCCAGCAGCAAAGTCCGAGATTACAATGAGCAGTTCTTC.

This clone was recorded a few times. V and J are TRBV7-9 and TRBJ1-3; D unresolved. The CDR3 contains 15 residues. CDR1 and CDR2 (germline): SEHNR, FQNEAQ (reference sequence). Between the trimmed V and J ends, which lost 3 bases and 1 base, there was a span of 10 bases. The CDR3 loop reads CASSLTPRSGNTIYF. The CDR3 nucleotides are TGTGCCAGCAGCTTGACACCCCGTTCTGGAAACACCATATATTTT. The full variable domain, with the rest looked up from reference TRBV7-9 and TRBJ1-3, is DTGVSQNPRHKITKRGQNVTFRCDPISEHNRLYWYRQTLGQGPEFLTYFQNEAQLEKSRLLSDRFSAERPKGSFSTLEIQRTEQGDSAMYLCASSLTPRSGNTIYFGEGSWLTVV.

This clone was detected a few times. The chain employs TRBV7-9 and TRBJ2-3; 13 bases are shared with TRBD2. This CDR3 comprises 19 residues. V trimming: 5 bases; J trimming: 7 bases; junction bases outside the gene matches: 18. Germline V gene data show CDR1 as SEHNR and CDR2 as FQNEAQ (reference sequence). In DNA, the CDR3 is TGTGCCAGCAGCGCTCCCGGGACAGGGCTGACTAGCGGGAGGAATACGCAGTATTTT. Translated: CASSAPGTGLTSGRNTQYF.

This chain joins TRBV18 and TRBJ2-7; possibly TRBD1 for D (7 bases). V dropped 3 bases and J dropped 5 bases, with 17 bases sitting between them. Germline values: CDR1 KGHSH, CDR2 LQKENI. CDR3 size: 15 residues. The CDR3: CASSPRTGGVDEQYF. Here the CDR3 DNA reads TGTGCCAGCTCACCTAGGACAGGCGGGGTGGACGAGCAGTACTTC.

The rearrangement joins TRBV28 to TRBJ1-5, with D perhaps TRBD1 (5 bases). CDR1 and CDR2 from the germline V gene are MDHEN and SYDVKM. V was cut by 1 base and J by 3 bases, with 7 bases left in between. The CDR3 extends over 14 amino acids. In DNA form, the CDR3 reads TGTGCCAGCAGTTTATTGGACACCAATCAGCCCCAGCATTTT. It specifies CASSLLDTNQPQHF.

The CDR3 loop is CASSLGQNTEAFF. The CDR3 coding sequence is TGTGCCAGCAGCTTAGGGCAGAACACTGAAGCTTTCTTT. This chain uses TRBV11-1 with TRBJ1-1; no reliable D call. Germline V gives CDR1 SGHAT, CDR2 FQDESV (reference sequence). This CDR3 has 13 amino acids. V was trimmed by 1 base and J by 1 base, leaving 4 bases between them.

This clone was picked up one time. The chain uses TRBV15 and TRBJ2-2; a possible D gene is TRBD1 (6 bases). Germline values: CDR1 LNHNV, CDR2 YYDKDF (reference sequence). The CDR3 consists of 15 residues. Deletions cut 2 bases from V and 7 bases from J, with 14 bases between. CDR3 amino acids: CATSRPDSLLGELFF. As DNA, the CDR3 is TGTGCCACCAGCAGACCGGACAGTCTCCTCGGGGAGCTGTTTTTT.

CDR3 nucleotides: TGTGCCAGCGGCACAGGGGGAAATGGCTACACCTTC. Translation gives CASGTGGNGYTF. The chain carries TRBV2 and TRBJ1-2; 8 bases map to TRBD1. The V gene end was trimmed by 8 bases and the J gene end by 6 bases; junction bases not matched to a gene: 5. The CDR3 sequence is 12 residues long. Germline V gene data show CDR1 as SNHLY and CDR2 as FYNNEI. The entire variable domain, with the rest obtained from reference TRBV2 and TRBJ1-2, is as follows: EPEVTQTPSHQVTQMGQEVILRCVPISNHLYFYWYRQILGQKVEFLVSFYNNEISEKSEIFDDQFSVERPDGSNFTLKIRSTKLEDSAMYFCASGTGGNGYTFGSGTRLTVV.

This chain uses TRBV9 with TRBJ1-2; D ambiguous. Germline values: CDR1 SGDLS, CDR2 YYNGEE. Trimming stripped 4 bases from V and 5 bases from J, with 6 bases between. This CDR3 has 11 residues. The CDR3 protein is CASSRTYGYTF. The CDR3 DNA follows: TGTGCCAGCAGCAGGACTTATGGCTACACCTTC.

This clone was observed a single time. The V and J genes are TRBV7-9 and TRBJ1-3; D call uncertain. CDR3 length: 15 amino acids. Germline loops: CDR1 SEHNR, CDR2 FQNEAQ (reference sequence). Trimming removed 5 bases from V and 0 bases from J, with 11 bases in between. CDR3 amino acids: CASSPRGLSGNTIYF. The CDR3 coding sequence is TGTGCCAGCAGCCCCCGAGGGCTCTCTGGAAACACCATATATTTT.

V usage is TRBV29-1 and J usage is TRBJ2-1; D call uncertain. Trimming stripped 4 bases from V and 8 bases from J, with 12 bases between. The CDR3 contains 12 residues. The germline V gene has CDR1 SQVTM and CDR2 ANQGSEA. The CDR3: CSVVLSSYEQFF. In DNA form, the CDR3 reads TGCAGCGTTGTCCTTAGTTCCTATGAGCAGTTCTTC.

CDR3 sequence (DNA): TGTGCCAGCACCCGGGGGGCTGGAAACACCATATATTTT. Amino acid sequence: CASTRGAGNTIYF. The J gene is TRBJ1-3, the V gene TRBV6-5; the D gene is possibly TRBD1 (5 bases). Germline CDR1 MNHEY, CDR2 SVGAGI. Trimming left V 7 bases short and J 2 bases short, with 9 bases between. CDR3 length: 13 amino acids.

The chain employs TRBV27 and TRBJ1-1, with 10 nucleotides matching TRBD1. Per germline, CDR1 MNHEY and CDR2 SMNVEV (reference sequence). The CDR3 extends over 14 amino acids. Trimming took 5 bases from V and 2 from J; bases not matched to a gene: 2. CDR3: CASSDRGRNTEAFF. CDR3 nucleotides: TGTGCCAGCAGTGACAGGGGGCGAAACACTGAAGCTTTCTTT.

The rearrangement uses TRBV5-1 and TRBJ1-4; 7 bases are shared with TRBD1. The CDR3 is 14 amino acids. With 4 bases clipped from V and 4 bases from J, the junction kept 4 bases outside the gene matches. Germline V lookup: CDR1 SGHRS, CDR2 YFSETQ. CDR3 region: CASSVQGINEKLFF. In DNA form, the CDR3 reads TGCGCCAGCAGCGTACAGGGGATTAATGAAAAACTGTTTTTT.